These T cell receptor beta chains were read from a single sample in a study of control samples from healthy donors and cancer patients. The method was immunoSEQ multiplex PCR; TCRdb's version includes in-frame clones alone and lacks a portion of them. Among approximately 65,000 clones listed, over 85% were seen once. Sequencing was done on a sample of PBMCs. These receptors originate from a man aged 55 to 70 with lung cancer. Each CDR3 is given with its conserved first and last residue. Fields, in order: V gene, J gene, CDR3 length, clone size, D gene, CDR3 protein, CDR3 DNA. D genes are given only for firm matches. Clone size is given for some rows only: seen once, a few or many times, or a class if the clone is expanded.

V gene: TRBV20-1
J gene: TRBJ2-3
CDR3 length: 11
clone size: -
D gene: -
CDR3 protein: CSVQGTDTQYF
CDR3 DNA: TGCAGTGTACAAGGCACAGATACGCAGTATTTT

V gene: TRBV7-2
J gene: TRBJ1-2
CDR3 length: 14
clone size: -
D gene: -
CDR3 protein: CASSFWARGDGYTF
CDR3 DNA: TGTGCCAGCAGCTTTTGGGCCAGGGGTGATGGCTACACCTTC

V gene: TRBV10-1
J gene: TRBJ1-1
CDR3 length: 14
clone size: -
D gene: -
CDR3 protein: CASSESTGGTEAFF
CDR3 DNA: TGCGCCAGCAGTGAGTCCACCGGAGGGACTGAAGCTTTCTTT

V gene: TRBV29-1
J gene: TRBJ1-1
CDR3 length: 10
clone size: -
D gene: -
CDR3 protein: CSVVSAEAFF
CDR3 DNA: TGCAGCGTTGTGTCCGCTGAAGCTTTCTTT

V gene: TRBV5-1
J gene: TRBJ2-1
CDR3 length: 17
clone size: -
D gene: TRBD1
CDR3 protein: CASSSQPGQGARNEQFF
CDR3 DNA: TGCGCCAGCAGCTCACAGCCGGGACAGGGGGCCCGAAATGAGCAGTTCTTC

V gene: TRBV5-1
J gene: TRBJ2-7
CDR3 length: 16
clone size: -
D gene: TRBD1
CDR3 protein: CASSLDGQAEKYEQYF
CDR3 DNA: TGCGCCAGCAGCTTGGACGGACAGGCTGAGAAGTACGAGCAGTACTTC

V gene: TRBV30
J gene: TRBJ2-2
CDR3 length: 15
clone size: -
D gene: -
CDR3 protein: CAWGGALGNTGELFF
CDR3 DNA: TGTGCCTGGGGGGGCGCTTTGGGGAACACCGGGGAGCTGTTTTTT

V gene: TRBV6-6
J gene: TRBJ2-3
CDR3 length: 17
clone size: -
D gene: TRBD2
CDR3 protein: CASSPRTSGGVSDTQYF
CDR3 DNA: TGTGCCAGCAGTCCCCGGACTAGCGGGGGGGTCTCAGATACGCAGTATTTT

V gene: TRBV7-9
J gene: TRBJ1-1
CDR3 length: 14
clone size: -
D gene: TRBD1
CDR3 protein: CASRAPGTVTEAFF
CDR3 DNA: TGTGCCAGCAGAGCTCCCGGGACAGTCACTGAAGCTTTCTTT

V gene: TRBV5-6
J gene: TRBJ1-1
CDR3 length: 15
clone size: -
D gene: -
CDR3 protein: CASSLVSLAYTEAFF
CDR3 DNA: TGTGCCAGCAGCTTGGTGTCCCTGGCGTACACTGAAGCTTTCTTT

V gene: TRBV7-3
J gene: TRBJ1-2
CDR3 length: 15
clone size: -
D gene: TRBD1
CDR3 protein: CASSLTGGTVYGYTF
CDR3 DNA: TGTGCCAGCAGCTTAACTGGGGGGACAGTCTATGGCTACACCTTC

V gene: TRBV5-6
J gene: TRBJ2-6
CDR3 length: 14
clone size: -
D gene: -
CDR3 protein: CASSLVKETNVLTF
CDR3 DNA: TGTGCCAGCAGCTTGGTGAAGGAAACCAACGTCCTGACTTTC

V gene: TRBV3-1/TRBV3-2
J gene: TRBJ1-6
CDR3 length: 14
clone size: -
D gene: TRBD1
CDR3 protein: CASSRDRVASPLHF
CDR3 DNA: TGTGCCAGCAGCCGAGACAGGGTAGCATCACCCCTCCACTTT

V gene: TRBV24-1
J gene: TRBJ2-2
CDR3 length: 14
clone size: -
D gene: -
CDR3 protein: CATSPTANTGELFF
CDR3 DNA: TGTGCCACTTCCCCGACAGCGAACACCGGGGAGCTGTTTTTT

V gene: TRBV2
J gene: TRBJ1-3
CDR3 length: 13
clone size: -
D gene: -
CDR3 protein: CAGSGISGNTIYF
CDR3 DNA: TGTGCCGGCTCGGGCATCTCTGGAAACACCATATATTTT

V gene: TRBV5-8
J gene: TRBJ1-5
CDR3 length: 17
clone size: -
D gene: TRBD1
CDR3 protein: CASSLGVTGDGNQPQHF
CDR3 DNA: TGTGCCAGCAGCTTGGGGGTTACAGGGGATGGCAATCAGCCCCAGCATTTT

V gene: TRBV4-1
J gene: TRBJ1-1
CDR3 length: 15
clone size: once
D gene: -
CDR3 protein: CASSQEGGPNTEAFF
CDR3 DNA: TGCGCCAGCAGCCAAGAGGGAGGGCCGAACACTGAAGCTTTCTTT

V gene: TRBV7-3
J gene: TRBJ2-5
CDR3 length: 13
clone size: -
D gene: -
CDR3 protein: CASSLSPQGTQYF
CDR3 DNA: TGTGCCAGCAGCTTAAGTCCACAAGGGACCCAGTACTTC

V gene: TRBV4-1
J gene: TRBJ1-1
CDR3 length: 13
clone size: once
D gene: -
CDR3 protein: CASSQVQNTEAFF
CDR3 DNA: TGCGCCAGCAGCCAAGTTCAGAACACTGAAGCTTTCTTT

V gene: TRBV30
J gene: TRBJ2-1
CDR3 length: 14
clone size: -
D gene: -
CDR3 protein: CAWSPTSSYNEQFF
CDR3 DNA: TGTGCCTGGAGTCCAACGAGCTCCTACAATGAGCAGTTCTTC

V gene: TRBV7-3
J gene: TRBJ1-1
CDR3 length: 13
clone size: -
D gene: -
CDR3 protein: CASSLTVNTEAFF
CDR3 DNA: TGTGCCAGCAGCTTGACAGTGAACACTGAAGCTTTCTTT

V gene: TRBV6-6
J gene: TRBJ2-7
CDR3 length: 12
clone size: once
D gene: -
CDR3 protein: CASSGRRDEQYF
CDR3 DNA: TGTGCCAGCAGTGGGCGCCGGGACGAGCAGTACTTC

V gene: TRBV12-3/TRBV12-4
J gene: TRBJ1-2
CDR3 length: 13
clone size: -
D gene: -
CDR3 protein: CASSLRGDYGYTF
CDR3 DNA: TGTGCCAGCAGCCTCAGGGGTGACTATGGCTACACCTTC

V gene: TRBV3-1/TRBV3-2
J gene: TRBJ1-1
CDR3 length: 14
clone size: once
D gene: -
CDR3 protein: CASSPKGTDLEAFF
CDR3 DNA: TGTGCCAGCAGCCCAAAGGGGACGGATCTTGAAGCTTTCTTT

V gene: TRBV7-2
J gene: TRBJ1-1
CDR3 length: 14
clone size: many
D gene: -
CDR3 protein: CASSLQGRGTEAFF
CDR3 DNA: TGTGCCAGCAGCCTACAGGGAAGAGGCACTGAAGCTTTCTTT

V gene: TRBV29-1
J gene: TRBJ1-3
CDR3 length: 14
clone size: -
D gene: -
CDR3 protein: CSVGHSSSGNTIYF
CDR3 DNA: TGCAGCGTTGGACATAGCAGCTCTGGAAACACCATATATTTT

V gene: TRBV18
J gene: TRBJ1-1
CDR3 length: 14
clone size: few
D gene: -
CDR3 protein: CASSPVGVATEAFF
CDR3 DNA: TGTGCCAGCTCACCAGTTGGGGTTGCCACTGAAGCTTTCTTT

V gene: TRBV6-5
J gene: TRBJ2-7
CDR3 length: 12
clone size: -
D gene: -
CDR3 protein: CASRSPPWEQYF
CDR3 DNA: TGTGCCAGCAGGTCCCCCCCATGGGAGCAGTACTTC

V gene: TRBV10-2
J gene: TRBJ2-2
CDR3 length: 14
clone size: once
D gene: -
CDR3 protein: CASKTQGTTGELFF
CDR3 DNA: TGCGCCAGCAAAACCCAAGGGACCACCGGGGAGCTGTTTTTT

V gene: TRBV12-3/TRBV12-4
J gene: TRBJ1-4
CDR3 length: 13
clone size: -
D gene: -
CDR3 protein: CASSLWANEKLFF
CDR3 DNA: TGTGCCAGCAGTTTATGGGCTAATGAAAAACTGTTTTTT

V gene: TRBV7-9
J gene: TRBJ1-1
CDR3 length: 14
clone size: -
D gene: TRBD1
CDR3 protein: CASSEAGQKTEAFF
CDR3 DNA: TGTGCCAGCAGCGAAGCGGGACAGAAGACTGAAGCTTTCTTT

V gene: TRBV18
J gene: TRBJ1-1
CDR3 length: 15
clone size: -
D gene: -
CDR3 protein: CASSGRRPPNTEAFF
CDR3 DNA: TGTGCCAGCTCGGGTAGGCGGCCGCCGAACACTGAAGCTTTCTTT

V gene: TRBV10-2
J gene: TRBJ2-1
CDR3 length: 11
clone size: -
D gene: -
CDR3 protein: CASSTHNEQFF
CDR3 DNA: TGCGCCAGCAGTACCCACAATGAGCAGTTCTTC

V gene: TRBV7-9
J gene: TRBJ2-5
CDR3 length: 14
clone size: -
D gene: -
CDR3 protein: CASRPGPGKETQYF
CDR3 DNA: TGTGCCAGCAGGCCCGGCCCGGGGAAGGAGACCCAGTACTTC

V gene: TRBV18
J gene: TRBJ2-7
CDR3 length: 14
clone size: -
D gene: -
CDR3 protein: CASSPHKGSDEQYF
CDR3 DNA: TGTGCCAGCTCACCACATAAGGGCAGCGACGAGCAGTACTTC

V gene: TRBV4-2
J gene: TRBJ1-2
CDR3 length: 14
clone size: few
D gene: -
CDR3 protein: CASRQRPDSYGYTF
CDR3 DNA: TGTGCCAGCAGACAGAGACCGGACAGCTATGGCTACACCTTC

V gene: TRBV9
J gene: TRBJ2-5
CDR3 length: 16
clone size: -
D gene: -
CDR3 protein: CASSGAGIGARETQYF
CDR3 DNA: TGTGCCAGCAGCGGAGCTGGGATTGGGGCGCGGGAGACCCAGTACTTC

V gene: TRBV6-5
J gene: TRBJ1-2
CDR3 length: 13
clone size: -
D gene: -
CDR3 protein: CASSSDTSWGYTF
CDR3 DNA: TGTGCCAGCAGTTCTGACACTAGCTGGGGCTACACCTTC

V gene: TRBV19
J gene: TRBJ1-2
CDR3 length: 15
clone size: few
D gene: -
CDR3 protein: CASSIPSGGSYGYTF
CDR3 DNA: TGTGCCAGTAGTATCCCTTCGGGAGGGAGCTATGGCTACACCTTC

V gene: TRBV6-5
J gene: TRBJ2-2
CDR3 length: 16
clone size: -
D gene: -
CDR3 protein: CASSYSTPGSAGELFF
CDR3 DNA: TGTGCCAGCAGTTACTCGACACCTGGGTCGGCCGGGGAGCTGTTTTTT

V gene: TRBV10-3
J gene: TRBJ1-2
CDR3 length: 15
clone size: -
D gene: TRBD1
CDR3 protein: CAISDQGGANYGYTF
CDR3 DNA: TGTGCCATCAGTGACCAGGGGGGAGCTAACTATGGCTACACCTTC

V gene: TRBV30
J gene: TRBJ1-2
CDR3 length: 13
clone size: -
D gene: -
CDR3 protein: CAWSVNPTGGYTF
CDR3 DNA: TGTGCCTGGAGTGTAAACCCGACGGGAGGCTACACCTTC